The clone carrying this T cell receptor (beta chain) has a handful of counts. The antigen remains unidentified. TCRdb reanalysed the RT-PCR reads using MiXCR and keeps one entry per CDR3 protein. The table includes hundreds of thousands of distinct CDR3 sequences, 11% to 15% detected once. This entry comes from a study of response to subunit inactivated influenza vaccine. Study-level points and caveats: The authors suggested that few new T cells are recruited per seasonal influenza vaccination.

V was trimmed by 4 bases and J by 4 bases, leaving 16 bases between them. This CDR3 is built from 15 residues. CDR1 is SGHTA and CDR2 is FQGNSA in the germline V gene. The J gene is TRBJ1-2, the V gene TRBV7-2; D unresolved. The origin of this receptor is a man between 45 and 60 years old who received an inactivated influenza vaccine. The sample in question was PBMCs from blood, obtained 14 days before vaccination. Here the CDR3 reads CASSSYPPALYGYTF. The CDR3 DNA follows: TGTGCCAGCAGCTCCTACCCGCCAGCACTCTATGGCTACACCTTC. The complete variable domain, with remaining parts taken from reference TRBV7-2 and TRBJ1-2, reads GAGVSQSPSNKVTEKGKDVELRCDPISGHTALYWYRQSLGQGLEFLIYFQGNSAPDKSGLPSDRFSAERTGGSVSTLTIQRTQQEDSAVYLCASSSYPPALYGYTFGSGTRLTVV.